The 25 T cell receptor beta chains below come from one sample, sequenced in a study of T cells in Graves' hyperthyroidism and ophthalmopathy. Amplification yielded TCR beta CDR3 regions, with RNA transcripts as the source. With the HTBI primer set, the TCR CDR3 went through a first round of RT-PCR. Via MiXCR, TCRdb re-called the multiplex PCR reads, giving one row per CDR3 protein. The sample has roughly 420,000 distinct CDR3 sequences, around a sixth seen once. The sequenced material came from blood. Every receptor here comes from a woman younger than 35 with Graves' hyperthyroidism.

This clonotype showed up just a few times. This rearrangement joins TRBV5-1 to TRBJ2-2; 10 nucleotides align to TRBD2. V shed 4 bases, J shed 6 bases, and the junction held 6 bases outside the gene matches. Germline V gives CDR1 SGHRS, CDR2 YFSETQ. The CDR3 has 15 residues. The CDR3 reads CASSLTSGFPGELFF. The CDR3 DNA reads as TGCGCCAGCAGCCTGACTAGCGGGTTTCCCGGGGAGCTGTTTTTT.

This clonotype was picked up a small number of times. The V call is TRBV6-2 or TRBV6-3, the J call TRBJ1-1; weak D call: TRBD1 (6 bases). The V gene's germline CDR1 is MNHEY and CDR2 SVGEGT. The CDR3 length is 15 residues. Trimming took off 2 bases at V and 2 bases at J, with 12 bases between the two ends. CDR3 sequence: CASSYRYRANTEAFF. As DNA, the CDR3 is TGTGCCAGCAGTTACCGGTACAGGGCAAACACTGAAGCTTTCTTT.

Many counts were recorded for this clonotype. The rearrangement uses TRBV7-9 and TRBJ2-3, with 8 bases matching TRBD2. J gave up 2 bases and V 6 bases, and 13 bases lay outside the gene matches. This CDR3 contains 17 residues. Germline V gene sequence: CDR1 SEHNR, CDR2 FQNEAQ (reference sequence). CDR3 in amino acids: CASSPTIAGQDTDTQYF. The DNA for the CDR3 is TGTGCCAGCAGTCCAACCATAGCGGGGCAGGACACAGATACGCAGTATTTT. Looking up the rest from reference TRBV7-9 and TRBJ2-3 gives the full variable domain: DTGVSQNPRHKITKRGQNVTFRCDPISEHNRLYWYRQTLGQGPEFLTYFQNEAQLEKSRLLSDRFSAERPKGSFSTLEIQRTEQGDSAMYLCASSPTIAGQDTDTQYFGPGTRLTVL.

The chain employs TRBV27 and TRBJ2-7; perhaps TRBD2 as D (6 bases). In germline, CDR1 is MNHEY, CDR2 SMNVEV (reference sequence). V dropped 5 bases and J dropped 0 bases, with 11 bases sitting between them. The CDR3 has 14 amino acids. The CDR3 sequence is CASSRGLLSYEQYF. The CDR3 DNA follows: TGTGCCAGCAGTCGGGGACTCCTCTCCTACGAGCAGTACTTC.

Remarks on this clonotype: The germline gene is not matched at one end of the junction; a read error may be the cause. This rearrangement joins TRBV18 to TRBJ2-3; 9 positions match TRBD1. The germline V gene has CDR1 KGHSH and CDR2 LQKENI. The CDR3 totals 16 residues. DNA of the CDR3: TGTGCCAGCCCACCTACCGGGACAGGGACACAAGATACGCAGTATTTT. This codes for CASPPTGTGTQDTQYF.

This clonotype was seen at least ten times. V is TRBV7-8 and J is TRBJ2-7; D remains unclear. The CDR3 covers 14 residues. Per germline, CDR1 SGHVS and CDR2 FQNEAQ. V lost 1 base and J 7 bases, leaving 14 bases between the germline ends. CDR3 coding DNA: TGTGCCAGCAGCTTAGGACGGGTCGGCTATGAGCAGTACTTC. It is translated as CASSLGRVGYEQYF.

In this sample, this clonotype turned up many times. The gene calls are TRBV6-2 or TRBV6-3 and TRBJ2-7; possible D gene TRBD1, 5 bases. The germline V gene has CDR1 MNHEY and CDR2 SVGEGT. This CDR3 is 15 amino acids long. Trimming shortened V by 5 bases and J by 0 bases, and 14 bases separated the two germline ends. This CDR3 reads CASSPRDRNSYEQYF. CDR3 DNA: TGTGCCAGCAGTCCCCGAGACAGAAACTCCTACGAGCAGTACTTC.

This clonotype was recorded many times. This chain joins TRBV13 and TRBJ2-7; D ambiguous. There are 13 residues in the CDR3. Looked up from germline, CDR1 is PRHDT and CDR2 is FYEKMQ (reference sequence). V was trimmed by 4 bases and J by 6 bases, leaving 13 bases between them. CDR3 amino acids: CASSSYPSLEQYF. The CDR3 nucleotides read TGTGCCAGCAGCTCCTATCCCTCCCTCGAGCAGTACTTC.

This clonotype was seen at least ten times. This chain uses TRBV3-1 with TRBJ1-2; 7 nucleotides align to TRBD1. The CDR3 sequence is 15 residues long. The V and J ends lost 1 base and 6 bases, in that order; junction bases with no gene match: 8. Germline values: CDR1 LGHDT, CDR2 YNNKEL (reference sequence). CDR3 nucleotides: TGTGCCAGCAGCCAAGTGGGACAGACTTTCGATGGCTACACCTTC. Encoded protein: CASSQVGQTFDGYTF.

This clonotype was found many times. This chain connects TRBV20-1 to TRBJ2-2; 10 bases map to TRBD2. This CDR3 is built from 17 residues. Germline CDR1 is DFQATT and CDR2 is SNEGSKA (reference sequence). Unmatched junction bases numbered 6, after V lost 2 bases and J lost 0 bases. For the CDR3, the DNA is TGCAGTGCTAGACTGGGACTAGCGCTACCGAACACCGGGGAGCTGTTTTTT. This encodes CSARLGLALPNTGELFF.

The sample holds many counts of this clonotype. The chain recombines TRBV7-8 with TRBJ1-1; D is undetermined. Deletions cut 1 base from V and 10 bases from J, with 22 bases between. The CDR3 runs 16 residues. The germline V gene encodes CDR1 SGHVS and CDR2 FQNEAQ. The CDR3 nucleotides read TGTGCCAGCAGCTTAGGGGGTCGGGAGGCTCGGTTCGCAGCTTTCTTT. Protein sequence: CASSLGGREARFAAFF.

This clonotype showed up many times. The chain has TRBV28 and TRBJ1-1; the match to TRBD1 covers 10 bases. The CDR3 loop spans 14 amino acids. V lost 8 bases to trimming and J lost 4 bases; unmatched junction nucleotides: 7. The germline V gene has CDR1 MDHEN and CDR2 SYDVKM. The CDR3 region has the DNA TGTGCCAGCGGCGACAGGGGGCGCGTCACTGAAGCTTTCTTT. It codes for CASGDRGRVTEAFF.

This chain connects TRBV4-2 to TRBJ1-2; D call uncertain. V was clipped by 0 bases and J by 8 bases, with 4 bases between them. The CDR3 extends over 11 amino acids. CDR1 LGHNA and CDR2 YNFKEQ come from the germline V gene. CDR3 sequence: CASSQEEGYTF. CDR3 nucleotides: TGTGCCAGCAGCCAAGAGGAAGGCTACACCTTC.

V usage is TRBV19 and J usage is TRBJ1-5; 12 positions agree with TRBD1. There are 15 residues in the CDR3. V gave up 6 bases and J gave up 7 bases; unmatched junction bases: 7. Germline CDR1 and CDR2: LNHDA and SQIVND (reference sequence). Written as DNA, the CDR3 is TGTGCCAGTAGCCCAGGGACAGGGGGCTGGCAGCCCCAGCATTTT. Translated: CASSPGTGGWQPQHF.

This clonotype appeared a few times. V and J are TRBV2 and TRBJ2-1; no firm D call. V lost 3 bases and J 4 bases, leaving 22 bases between the germline ends. This CDR3 is built from 18 residues. Germline CDR1 reads SNHLY; CDR2 reads FYNNEI. As DNA, the CDR3 is TGTGCCAGCAGTGAGGGCAGAGGTCGAAGTTCTCCTTACAATGAGCAGTTCTTC. The encoded protein is CASSEGRGRSSPYNEQFF.

This sequence joins TRBV7-9 and TRBJ2-5, with a weak D call TRBD1 (6 bases). The germline V gene encodes CDR1 SEHNR and CDR2 FQNEAQ (reference sequence). The CDR3 length is 17 residues. Trimming left V 5 bases short and J 4 bases short, with 23 bases between. The CDR3 is CASSHRHGRGNVETQYF. For the CDR3, the DNA is TGTGCCAGCAGCCACCGACACGGCAGGGGTAATGTAGAGACCCAGTACTTC.

The chain employs TRBV2 and TRBJ1-4, with D perhaps matching TRBD1 (5 bases). The germline V gene has CDR1 SNHLY and CDR2 FYNNEI. The V and J ends lost 5 bases and 6 bases respectively, with 13 bases between them. This CDR3 is 14 amino acids long. In DNA, the CDR3 is TGTGCCAGCAGTTTCGGGCAGGGATATGAAAAACTGTTTTTT. Its translation is CASSFGQGYEKLFF. The entire variable domain, with the rest obtained from reference TRBV2 and TRBJ1-4, is as follows: EPEVTQTPSHQVTQMGQEVILRCVPISNHLYFYWYRQILGQKVEFLVSFYNNEISEKSEIFDDQFSVERPDGSNFTLKIRSTKLEDSAMYFCASSFGQGYEKLFFGSGTQLSVL.

About this clonotype: This sequence may be a read error, since a much larger clone differs from it by one base. V usage is TRBV20-1 and J usage is TRBJ2-5; D perhaps matches TRBD2 (6 bases). The germline gives CDR1 DFQATT, CDR2 SNEGSKA (reference sequence). Deletions cut 5 bases from V and 4 bases from J, with 14 bases between. The CDR3 spans 13 residues. The CDR3 reads CSAAVAAVETQYF. The CDR3 DNA is TGCAGTGCTGCTGTAGCGGCCGTAGAGACCCAGTACTTC.

This clonotype was seen a handful of times. This chain uses TRBV28 with TRBJ2-1; 12 nucleotides agree with TRBD1. The trim removed 4 bases at V and 9 bases at J, leaving 1 base unmatched. The germline CDR1 and CDR2 sequences are MDHEN and SYDVKM. The CDR3 runs 13 residues. CDR3 DNA: TGTGCCAGCAGTTGGGACAGGGGGCTTGAGCAGTTCTTC. It yields the protein CASSWDRGLEQFF.

This chain uses TRBV7-3 with TRBJ1-2, with a possible D match to TRBD1 (5 bases). Germline CDR1 SGHTA, CDR2 FQGTGA. The CDR3 extends over 15 amino acids. The V gene lost 2 bases and the J gene lost 0 bases, with 10 bases spanning the gap. The CDR3 bases are TGTGCCAGCAGCTTATGGGGCGGCTCTAACTATGGCTACACCTTC. This gives the protein CASSLWGGSNYGYTF.

The chain is built from TRBV10-2 and TRBJ2-1; 10 bases are shared with TRBD2. This CDR3 contains 15 residues. The junction had 6 bases not matched to a gene; V was cut back by 3 bases and J by 7 bases. Looked up from germline, CDR1 is WSHSY and CDR2 is SAAADI. CDR3 sequence reads: CASSDLTSGTNEQFF. The CDR3 region has the DNA TGCGCCAGCAGTGACTTAACTAGCGGGACTAATGAGCAGTTCTTC.

For this clonotype: A single base separates this from a much larger clone, so it may be a read error. The chain uses TRBV28 and TRBJ1-5; the D is unclear. V was cut by 11 bases and J by 4 bases, with 12 bases left in between. CDR3 length: 12 residues. Germline CDR1 reads MDHEN; CDR2 reads SYDVKM. CDR3 loop: CACSDPNQPQHF. The CDR3, as DNA: TGTGCCTGCTCTGACCCAAATCAGCCCCAGCATTTT.

The table lists this clonotype with many counts. This rearrangement joins TRBV3-1 to TRBJ2-5; the D gene is possibly TRBD2 (6 bases). V was pared by 0 bases and J by 5 bases, with 10 bases between. This CDR3 region has 14 residues. Per the germline V gene, CDR1 is LGHDT and CDR2 is YNNKEL (reference sequence). CDR3 in DNA: TGTGCCAGCAGCCAAGAGCGGGGACGGGAGACCCAGTACTTC. This gives the protein CASSQERGRETQYF.

This clonotype was counted only a few times. This chain connects TRBV25-1 to TRBJ2-7; D is ambiguous. CDR1 is MGHDK, CDR2 SYGVNS, per germline. The CDR3 extends over 15 amino acids. Trimming pared 2 bases from V and 2 bases from J, leaving 13 bases between. CDR3 DNA sequence: TGTGCCAGCAGTGAAACCCATTTGGGTGCCTACGAGCAGTACTTC. It encodes CASSETHLGAYEQYF.

This clonotype was detected only a few times. Germline is not matched at one junction end, which may reflect a read error. CDR3 nucleotide sequence: TGTGCCAGCAGACACCGGGACAGGAGCTCTCTCTCTGGAAACACCGTATATTTT. This translates into CASRHRDRSSLSGNTVYF. This chain uses TRBV6-1 with TRBJ1-3, with TRBD1 identical over 8 bases. This CDR3 comprises 18 residues. The germline CDR1 and CDR2 sequences are MNHNS and SASEGT.